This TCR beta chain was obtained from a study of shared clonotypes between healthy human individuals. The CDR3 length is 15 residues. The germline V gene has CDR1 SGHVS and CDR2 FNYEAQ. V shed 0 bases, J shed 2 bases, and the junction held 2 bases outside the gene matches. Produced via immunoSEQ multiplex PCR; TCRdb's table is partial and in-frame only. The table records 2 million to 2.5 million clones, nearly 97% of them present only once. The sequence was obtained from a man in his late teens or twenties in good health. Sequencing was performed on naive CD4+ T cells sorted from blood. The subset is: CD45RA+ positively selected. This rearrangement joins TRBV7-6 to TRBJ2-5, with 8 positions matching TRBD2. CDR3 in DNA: TGTGCCAGCAGCTTAGCGGGACTAGTGCAAGAGACCCAGTACTTC. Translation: CASSLAGLVQETQYF.